The entry that follows covers one T cell receptor beta chain sequence. Its antigen is unidentified. A read error is possible here, since a much larger clone lies one base away. Germline V gene lookup returns CDR1 MNHEY and CDR2 SVGAGI. The J segment lost 7 bases and the V segment lost 3 bases, leaving 10 bases of the junction unmatched. CDR3 size: 15 residues. This sample is part of a study of blood T cells in healthy people across ages. Whole-study findings and limits: It was held that diversity estimates obtained from one million T cells represented underestimates. There was no known CMV status for donors, so expanded clonotype changes were possibly confounded.

Primers used in a second PCR of roughly 7 to 12 cycles were a sample-barcoded 5' primer and a J-beta primer mix. TCRdb recomputed calls from the 5' RACE reads with MiXCR, one row per CDR3 protein. The sample has about 1,800,000 distinct CDR3 sequences; 28% are singletons. The chain joins TRBV6-5 to TRBJ2-7; 9 bases map to TRBD1. The sample comprised blood. This TCR came from a woman aged 25 to 39 in good health. The CDR3 is CASSYLGQGYNEQYF. The CDR3 DNA is TGTGCCAGCAGTTATCTGGGACAGGGTTACAATGAGCAGTACTTC.